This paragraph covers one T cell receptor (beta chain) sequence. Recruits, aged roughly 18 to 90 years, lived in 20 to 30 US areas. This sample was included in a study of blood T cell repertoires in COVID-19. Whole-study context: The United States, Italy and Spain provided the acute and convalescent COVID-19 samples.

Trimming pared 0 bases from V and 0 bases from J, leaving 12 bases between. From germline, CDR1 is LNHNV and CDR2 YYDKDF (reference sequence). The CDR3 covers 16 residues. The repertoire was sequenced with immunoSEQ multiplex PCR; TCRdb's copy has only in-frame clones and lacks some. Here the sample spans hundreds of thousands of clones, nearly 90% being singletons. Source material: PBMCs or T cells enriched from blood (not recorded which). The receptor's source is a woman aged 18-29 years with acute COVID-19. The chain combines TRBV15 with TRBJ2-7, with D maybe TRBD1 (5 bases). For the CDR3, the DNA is TGTGCCACCAGCAGAGATTTGAGTACAGGCTCCTACGAGCAGTACTTC. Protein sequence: CATSRDLSTGSYEQYF.